This TCR beta chain was recorded in a study of cytomegalovirus exposure and HLA in healthy donors. Study-level background: The study's early data release held about 77 million unique TCRs from HLA-typed donors.

The CDR3 contains 15 residues. Germline CDR1 MNHEY, CDR2 SVGAGI. V was clipped by 7 bases and J by 6 bases, with 22 bases between them. The PCR employed 60 Vbeta primers together with 13 Jbeta primers. Data came from immunoSEQ multiplex PCR; TCRdb stores just in-frame clones and leaves some out. The sample holds some 110,000 clones; 60% to 85% are singletons and the top ten take approximately 8.6%. The receptor comes from a woman aged 40 to 50 in good health and CMV-seropositive. The sample consisted of PBMCs. The chain couples TRBV6-5 to TRBJ2-7, with D tentatively TRBD1 (6 bases). In nucleotides, the CDR3 is TGTGCCAGCAAACCGAACAGGGCTGTGGTGGTCGAGCAGTACTTC. Translation: CASKPNRAVVVEQYF.